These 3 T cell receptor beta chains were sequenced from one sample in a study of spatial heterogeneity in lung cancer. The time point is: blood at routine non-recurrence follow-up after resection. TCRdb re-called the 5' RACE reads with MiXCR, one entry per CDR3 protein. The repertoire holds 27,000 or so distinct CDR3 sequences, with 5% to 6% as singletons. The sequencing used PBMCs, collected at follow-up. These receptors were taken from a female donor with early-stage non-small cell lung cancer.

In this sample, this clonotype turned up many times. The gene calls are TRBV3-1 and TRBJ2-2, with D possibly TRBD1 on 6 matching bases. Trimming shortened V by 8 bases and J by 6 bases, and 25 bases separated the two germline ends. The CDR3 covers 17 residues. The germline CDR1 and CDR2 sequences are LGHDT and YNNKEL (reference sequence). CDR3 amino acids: CASGFSGTLGVPGELFF. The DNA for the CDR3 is TGTGCCAGCGGATTCTCCGGGACACTTGGCGTACCCGGGGAGCTGTTTTTT.

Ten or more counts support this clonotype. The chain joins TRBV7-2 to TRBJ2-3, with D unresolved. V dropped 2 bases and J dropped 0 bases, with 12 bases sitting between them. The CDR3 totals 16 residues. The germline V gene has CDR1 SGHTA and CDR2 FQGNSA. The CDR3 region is CASSLQATSSTDTQYF. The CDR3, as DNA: TGTGCCAGCAGCTTACAGGCTACCTCAAGCACAGATACGCAGTATTTT.

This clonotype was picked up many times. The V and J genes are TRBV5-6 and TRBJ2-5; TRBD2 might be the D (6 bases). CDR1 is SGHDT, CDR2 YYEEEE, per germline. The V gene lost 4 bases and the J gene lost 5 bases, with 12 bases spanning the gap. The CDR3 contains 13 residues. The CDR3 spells CASSNRDLETQYF. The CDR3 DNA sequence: TGTGCCAGCAGCAACCGGGACTTGGAGACCCAGTACTTC.